Following are 25 T cell receptor beta chains from one sample sequenced in a study of blood T cell repertoires in COVID-19. Produced via immunoSEQ multiplex PCR; TCRdb's table is partial and in-frame only. This sample has 40,000 or so clones; around 74% occur once, and the top ten carry under 12%. The specimen sequenced was peripheral blood. The source is a man between 65 and 79 years old with COVID-19, enrolled during active disease.

This chain uses TRBV12-5 with TRBJ2-1, with TRBD2 matching over 8 bases. The germline V gene encodes CDR1 LGHNT and CDR2 FRNRAP. The CDR3 length is 15 residues. Trimming cost V 6 bases and J 4 bases; bases outside gene matches: 8. This chain's CDR3 is CASGLRGARYNEQFF. The DNA of the CDR3 is TGTGCTAGTGGGTTGCGGGGGGCTCGGTACAATGAGCAGTTCTTC.

The CDR3: CASSLRQVGTEAFF. The CDR3 region has the DNA TGTGCCAGCAGCTTAAGACAGGTGGGCACTGAAGCTTTCTTT. This chain uses TRBV7-2 with TRBJ1-1; possibly TRBD1 for D (6 bases). The ends were cut back, 2 bases at V and 4 bases at J, with 11 bases in the middle. This CDR3 contains 14 residues. Germline V gene data show CDR1 as SGHTA and CDR2 as FQGNSA.

V gene TRBV10-2 combines with J gene TRBJ2-2; 16 bases are shared with TRBD2. Trimming took 10 bases from V and 8 from J; bases not matched to a gene: 10. The CDR3 contains 16 residues. Germline CDR1 reads WSHSY; CDR2 reads SAAADI. CDR3 coding DNA: TGCGCCACCCGCCTGGGACTAGCGGGGGGGACAGGGGAGCTGTTTTTT. Translation gives CATRLGLAGGTGELFF.

This clone was seen a handful of times. This chain uses TRBV7-6 with TRBJ2-1; D perhaps matches TRBD1 (6 bases). Germline CDR1 is SGHVS and CDR2 is FNYEAQ. The CDR3 sequence is 15 residues long. Deletions cut 6 bases from V and 4 bases from J, with 16 bases between. As DNA, the CDR3 is TGTGCCAGCAGGTCAGGGGCCCTTCCATACAATGAGCAGTTCTTC. Translating it yields CASRSGALPYNEQFF.

This clone was observed a handful of times. The gene calls are TRBV6-1 and TRBJ2-3, with D perhaps matching TRBD2 (6 bases). This CDR3 is 17 amino acids long. The V end was cut by 1 base, the J end by 1 base, with 15 bases between. Germline lookup yields CDR1 MNHNS and CDR2 SASEGT. CDR3 in amino acids: CASSEGRSSEGTDTQYF. CDR3 bases: TGTGCCAGCAGTGAAGGTCGGTCTAGCGAGGGCACAGATACGCAGTATTTT.

This chain uses TRBV6-4 with TRBJ1-2; 7 bases match TRBD1. The V segment lost 0 bases and the J segment 4 bases; nucleotides outside the gene matches: 2. The CDR3 length is 14 residues. Germline CDR1 is MRHNA and CDR2 is SNTAGT. The CDR3 loop is CASSDSQGSYGYTF. The CDR3 region has the DNA TGTGCCAGCAGTGACTCACAGGGGAGCTATGGCTACACCTTC.

The chain links TRBV28 to TRBJ1-5; TRBD1 aligns across 8 bases. CDR3 size: 16 residues. Germline CDR1 reads MDHEN; CDR2 reads SYDVKM. J lost 2 bases, V lost 5 bases, and 8 bases had no gene match. The CDR3, as DNA: TGTGCCAGCAGTATTTGGGTCAGGGGGCGCAATCAGCCCCAGCATTTT. It is translated as CASSIWVRGRNQPQHF.

The chain couples TRBV4-1 to TRBJ1-2, with TRBD1 as a possible D gene (6 bases). CDR3 length: 16 residues. The V and J ends lost 4 bases and 4 bases respectively, with 19 bases between them. Germline V gene data show CDR1 as MGHRA and CDR2 as YSYEKL. CDR3 sequence reads: CASSPATGTQIYGYTF. CDR3 sequence (DNA): TGCGCCAGCAGCCCGGCGACAGGCACACAAATCTATGGCTACACCTTC.

V and J are TRBV4-1 and TRBJ2-7; 9 bases match TRBD2. CDR3 length equals 18 residues. The germline V gene has CDR1 MGHRA and CDR2 YSYEKL. V trimming: 1 base; J trimming: 1 base; junction bases outside the gene matches: 11. In nucleotides, the CDR3 is TGCGCCAGCAGCCAAGGAGGGGCTAGCGGGACGGGGTCCTACGAGCAGTACTTC. It specifies CASSQGGASGTGSYEQYF.

This clone was observed once. The CDR3 DNA sequence: TGTGCCAGCAGCTCTCACGCCCGGGGAATGAACACTGAAGCTTTCTTT. Protein: CASSSHARGMNTEAFF. The rearrangement uses TRBV13 and TRBJ1-1; unclear D gene. Trimming took 4 bases from V and 0 from J, leaving 15 bases between them. The germline V gene has CDR1 PRHDT and CDR2 FYEKMQ (reference sequence). The CDR3 totals 16 residues.

This chain links TRBV27 with TRBJ1-5; D possibly corresponds to TRBD1 (6 bases). Trimming removed 5 bases from V and 7 bases from J, with 15 bases in between. Germline CDR1 reads MNHEY; CDR2 reads SMNVEV (reference sequence). The CDR3 loop spans 14 amino acids. This chain's CDR3 is CASSKQGLLQPQHF. CDR3 sequence (DNA): TGTGCCAGCAGTAAACAGGGTCTACTCCAGCCCCAGCATTTT.

This clone was found once. The chain recombines TRBV28 with TRBJ2-1; D remains unclear. The germline V gene encodes CDR1 MDHEN and CDR2 SYDVKM. V was trimmed by 3 bases and J by 4 bases, leaving 7 bases between them. This CDR3 spans 13 amino acids. CDR3 nucleotide sequence: TGTGCCAGCAGTTTTGGCGGTTACAATGAGCAGTTCTTC. Its protein is CASSFGGYNEQFF.

V and J are TRBV7-2 and TRBJ1-2, with D perhaps TRBD1 (5 bases). V dropped 7 bases and J dropped 2 bases, with 14 bases sitting between them. Germline CDR1 SGHTA, CDR2 FQGNSA. This CDR3 has 14 amino acids. The CDR3 sequence is CASTPPRGNYGYTF. The CDR3 nucleotides are TGTGCCAGCACCCCACCTAGGGGAAACTATGGCTACACCTTC.

V and J are TRBV11-2 and TRBJ2-2; 9 bases fit TRBD2. Germline V gives CDR1 SGHAT, CDR2 FQNNGV. The CDR3 loop spans 16 amino acids. Losses at the gene ends were 6 bases for V and 5 bases for J; bases not matched to a gene: 10. This CDR3 is CASRKSGTSKTGELFF. CDR3 coding DNA: TGTGCCAGCAGAAAATCCGGGACTAGCAAGACCGGGGAGCTGTTTTTT.

The chain uses TRBV4-2 and TRBJ1-5; D is possibly TRBD1 (6 bases). The CDR3 consists of 14 residues. The V end was cut by 1 base, the J end by 4 bases, with 8 bases between. Germline V gene data show CDR1 as LGHNA and CDR2 as YNFKEQ. The CDR3 DNA sequence: TGTGCCAGCAGCCAAGGGCAGGGGAATCAGCCCCAGCATTTT. Its protein is CASSQGQGNQPQHF.

V and J are TRBV18 and TRBJ1-5; 9 bases are a match to TRBD1. In germline, CDR1 is KGHSH, CDR2 LQKENI. This CDR3 contains 16 residues. V was clipped by 0 bases and J by 6 bases; unmatched bases: 6. CDR3: CASSPPTYRGPQPQHF. The CDR3 region has the DNA TGTGCCAGCTCACCACCGACTTACAGGGGGCCTCAGCCCCAGCATTTT.

The V and J genes are TRBV2 and TRBJ1-5; tentatively, D is TRBD1 (6 bases). Between the trimmed V and J ends, which lost 5 bases and 0 bases, there was a span of 14 bases. Germline CDR1 and CDR2: SNHLY and FYNNEI. CDR3 length: 16 residues. The CDR3, as DNA: TGTGCCAGCAGTCCTCACTCAGGGGCTAGCAATCAGCCCCAGCATTTT. Its translation: CASSPHSGASNQPQHF.

This clone came up a few times. The chain employs TRBV28 and TRBJ1-2; D unclear. The CDR3 loop spans 12 amino acids. V lost 7 bases, J lost 4 bases, and 10 bases lay in between. Germline V gene lookup returns CDR1 MDHEN and CDR2 SYDVKM. The CDR3 DNA follows: TGTGCCAGCACCAGGTCTGGCTATGGCTACACCTTC. Translating gives CASTRSGYGYTF.

The gene calls are TRBV15 and TRBJ2-6; 9 nucleotides match TRBD1. CDR3 length: 19 residues. The germline CDR1 and CDR2 sequences are LNHNV and YYDKDF (reference sequence). The J segment lost 0 bases and the V segment lost 4 bases, leaving 10 bases of the junction unmatched. CDR3 in DNA: TGTGCCACCAGCAAGACCCGGGACAGGGAGTTCTCTGGGGCCAACGTCCTGACTTTC. Its protein is CATSKTRDREFSGANVLTF.

V gene TRBV11-3 combines with J gene TRBJ2-1; TRBD1 is a possible D gene (5 bases). The V gene lost 1 base and the J gene lost 6 bases, with 13 bases spanning the gap. The CDR3 is 15 residues long. Germline V gene sequence: CDR1 SGHNT, CDR2 YENEEA. The CDR3 nucleotides are TGTGCCAGCAGCTTAGGGGCAAACCAGGGCAATGAGCAGTTCTTC. It codes for CASSLGANQGNEQFF.

The V gene is TRBV7-9, the J gene TRBJ2-3; D perhaps matches TRBD1 (5 bases). Trimming removed 5 bases at V and 4 bases at J, with 10 bases between. The CDR3 runs 13 residues. Germline V gene data show CDR1 as SEHNR and CDR2 as FQNEAQ (reference sequence). Here the CDR3 DNA reads TGTGCCAGCAGCCCTAAGGGGCCAGATACGCAGTATTTT. Protein product: CASSPKGPDTQYF.

The chain recombines TRBV30 with TRBJ2-5; TRBD1 matches 8 bases. Germline V CDR1 and CDR2: GTSNPN, SVGIG (reference sequence). The junction had 9 bases not matched to a gene; V was cut back by 7 bases and J by 2 bases. This CDR3 comprises 14 residues. CDR3 sequence reads: CAFDRGKGQETQYF. DNA for the CDR3: TGTGCCTTTGACAGGGGTAAGGGGCAAGAGACCCAGTACTTC. The full variable domain, its missing parts supplied by reference TRBV30 and TRBJ2-5, is SQTIHQWPATLVQPVGSPLSLECTVEGTSNPNLYWYRQAAGRGLQLLFYSVGIGQISSEVPQNLSASRPQDRQFILSSKKLLLSDSGFYLCAFDRGKGQETQYFGPGTRLLVL.

There are a few counts of this clone. The genes are TRBV18 and TRBJ1-2, with D possibly being TRBD1 (5 bases). Germline assignment: CDR1 KGHSH and CDR2 LQKENI. The ends were cut back, 3 bases at V and 0 bases at J, with 11 bases in the middle. The CDR3 loop spans 15 amino acids. The CDR3 region has the DNA TGTGCCAGCTCACCCAGGGTCGGCCCTAACTATGGCTACACCTTC. Encoded protein: CASSPRVGPNYGYTF.

The chain links TRBV3-1 (or the pseudogene TRBV3-2) to TRBJ1-2; 9 bases match TRBD1. This CDR3 has 15 amino acids. Germline CDR1 LGHDT, CDR2 YNNKEL (reference sequence). Trimming took 5 bases from V and 8 from J; bases not matched to a gene: 12. The CDR3 sequence is CASSFGTGLGSGYTF. CDR3 sequence (DNA): TGTGCCAGCAGCTTCGGGACAGGGCTCGGTAGCGGCTACACCTTC.

This chain uses TRBV19 with TRBJ1-1; 7 bases agree with TRBD1. Germline CDR1 LNHDA, CDR2 SQIVND (reference sequence). V was clipped by 3 bases and J by 3 bases; unmatched bases: 13. The CDR3 sequence is 17 residues long. This chain's CDR3 is CASSIFGQGGIDTEAFF. As DNA, the CDR3 is TGTGCCAGTAGTATTTTCGGGCAGGGGGGCATAGACACTGAAGCTTTCTTT.